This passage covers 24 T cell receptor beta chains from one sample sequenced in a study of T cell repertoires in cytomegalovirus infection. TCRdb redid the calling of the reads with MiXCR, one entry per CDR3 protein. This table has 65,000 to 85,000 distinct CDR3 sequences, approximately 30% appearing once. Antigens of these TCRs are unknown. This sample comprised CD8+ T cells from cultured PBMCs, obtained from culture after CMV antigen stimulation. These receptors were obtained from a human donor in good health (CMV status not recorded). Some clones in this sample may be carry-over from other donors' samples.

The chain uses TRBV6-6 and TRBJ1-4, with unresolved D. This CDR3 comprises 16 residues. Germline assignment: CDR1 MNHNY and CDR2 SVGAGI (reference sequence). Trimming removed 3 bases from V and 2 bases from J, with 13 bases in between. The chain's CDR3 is CASSYSVLETNEKLFF. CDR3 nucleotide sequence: TGTGCCAGCAGTTATTCGGTTCTGGAGACTAATGAAAAACTGTTTTTT.

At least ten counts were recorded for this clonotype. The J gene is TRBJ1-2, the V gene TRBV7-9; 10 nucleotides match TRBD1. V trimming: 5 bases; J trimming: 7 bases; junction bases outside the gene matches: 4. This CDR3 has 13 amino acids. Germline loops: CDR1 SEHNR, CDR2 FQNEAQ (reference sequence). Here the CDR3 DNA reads TGTGCCAGCAGCCCAGGGACAGGGGTTGGCTACACCTTC. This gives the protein CASSPGTGVGYTF.

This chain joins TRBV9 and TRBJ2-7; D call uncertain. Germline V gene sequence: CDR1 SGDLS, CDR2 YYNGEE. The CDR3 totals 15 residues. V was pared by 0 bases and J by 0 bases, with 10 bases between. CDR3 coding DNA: TGTGCCAGCAGCGTAGGCTCAGCCAGCTCCTACGAGCAGTACTTC. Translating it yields CASSVGSASSYEQYF. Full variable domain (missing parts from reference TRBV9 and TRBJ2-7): DSGVTQTPKHLITATGQRVTLRCSPRSGDLSVYWYQQSLDQGLQFLIQYYNGEERAKGNILERFSAQQFPDLHSELNLSSLELGDSALYFCASSVGSASSYEQYFGPGTRLTVT.

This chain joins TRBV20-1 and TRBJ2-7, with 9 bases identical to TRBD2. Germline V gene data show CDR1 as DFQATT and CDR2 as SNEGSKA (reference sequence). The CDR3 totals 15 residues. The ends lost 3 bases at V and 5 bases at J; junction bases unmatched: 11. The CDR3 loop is CSARPFSGSYHEQYF. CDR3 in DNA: TGCAGTGCTAGGCCCTTTAGCGGGAGTTACCACGAGCAGTACTTC.

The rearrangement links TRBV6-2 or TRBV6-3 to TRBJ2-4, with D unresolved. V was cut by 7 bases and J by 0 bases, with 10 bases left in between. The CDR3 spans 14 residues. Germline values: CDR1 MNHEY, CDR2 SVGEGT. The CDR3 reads CASTRSEAKNIQYF. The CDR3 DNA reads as TGTGCCAGCACTCGCAGCGAAGCCAAAAACATTCAGTACTTC.

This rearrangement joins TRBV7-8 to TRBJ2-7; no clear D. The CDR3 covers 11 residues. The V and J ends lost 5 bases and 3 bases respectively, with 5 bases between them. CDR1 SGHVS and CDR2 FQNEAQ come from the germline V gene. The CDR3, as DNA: TGTGCCAGCAGCCCTTTCTACGAGCAGTACTTC. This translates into CASSPFYEQYF.

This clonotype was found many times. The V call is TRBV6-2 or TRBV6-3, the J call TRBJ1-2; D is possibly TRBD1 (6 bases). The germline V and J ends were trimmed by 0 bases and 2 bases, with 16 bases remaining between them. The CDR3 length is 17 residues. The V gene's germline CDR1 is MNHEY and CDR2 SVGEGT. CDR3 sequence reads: CASSYSKGDPRNYGYTF. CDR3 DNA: TGTGCCAGCAGTTACTCGAAGGGGGACCCCCGAAACTATGGCTACACCTTC.

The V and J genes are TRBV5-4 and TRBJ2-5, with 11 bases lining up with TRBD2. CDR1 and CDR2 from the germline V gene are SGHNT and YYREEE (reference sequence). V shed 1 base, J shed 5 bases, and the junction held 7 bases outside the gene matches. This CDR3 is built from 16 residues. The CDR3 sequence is CASSLNSGGVGETQYF. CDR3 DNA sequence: TGTGCCAGCAGCTTGAATAGCGGGGGGGTAGGTGAGACCCAGTACTTC.

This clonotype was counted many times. CDR3 coding DNA: TGTGCCAGCAGCTCAGAAAAGGGGGCATACAATGAGCAGTTCTTC. Amino acid sequence: CASSSEKGAYNEQFF. The chain joins TRBV7-8 to TRBJ2-1, with 7 bases fitting TRBD1. The V gene end was trimmed by 4 bases and the J gene end by 4 bases; junction bases not matched to a gene: 7. This CDR3 contains 15 residues. CDR1 is SGHVS and CDR2 is FQNEAQ in the germline V gene.

The CDR3 loop reads CASSQQGATYNEQFF. In nucleotides, the CDR3 is TGTGCCAGCAGCCAACAGGGGGCCACCTACAATGAGCAGTTCTTC. This chain links TRBV12-3 or TRBV12-4 with TRBJ2-1; the match to TRBD1 covers 9 bases. This CDR3 region has 15 residues. Losses at the gene ends were 6 bases for V and 2 bases for J; bases not matched to a gene: 5.

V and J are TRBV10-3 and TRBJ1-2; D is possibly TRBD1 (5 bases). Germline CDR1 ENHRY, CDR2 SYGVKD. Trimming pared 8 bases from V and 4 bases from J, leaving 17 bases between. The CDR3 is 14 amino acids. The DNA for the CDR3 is TGTGCCATCTTCCGGGGCAGCATGACCTATGGCTACACCTTC. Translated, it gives CAIFRGSMTYGYTF.

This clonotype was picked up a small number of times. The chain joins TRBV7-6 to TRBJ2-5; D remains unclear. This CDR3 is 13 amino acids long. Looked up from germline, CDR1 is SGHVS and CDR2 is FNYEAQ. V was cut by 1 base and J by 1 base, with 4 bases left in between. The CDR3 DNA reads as TGTGCCAGCAGCTTAGTGGTCCAAGAGACCCAGTACTTC. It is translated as CASSLVVQETQYF.

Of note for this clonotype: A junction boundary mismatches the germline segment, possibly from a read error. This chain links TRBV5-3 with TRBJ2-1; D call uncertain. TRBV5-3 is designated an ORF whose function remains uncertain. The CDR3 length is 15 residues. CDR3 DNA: TGTGCCAGCAGCTTGAGTGGCGGTAGAGACAATGAGCAGTTCTTC. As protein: CASSLSGGRDNEQFF.

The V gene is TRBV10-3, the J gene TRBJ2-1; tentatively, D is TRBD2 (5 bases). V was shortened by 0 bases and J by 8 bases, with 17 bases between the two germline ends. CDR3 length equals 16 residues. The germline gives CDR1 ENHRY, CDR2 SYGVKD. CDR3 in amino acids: CAISESGAGDRYEQFF. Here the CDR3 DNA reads TGTGCCATCAGTGAGTCCGGCGCGGGCGACCGGTATGAGCAGTTCTTC.

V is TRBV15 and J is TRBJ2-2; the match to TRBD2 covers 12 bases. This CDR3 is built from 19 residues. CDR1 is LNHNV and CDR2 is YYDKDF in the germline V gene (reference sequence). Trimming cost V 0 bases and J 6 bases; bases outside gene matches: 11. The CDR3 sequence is CATSRDRPSGGAMAGELFF. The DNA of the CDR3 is TGTGCCACCAGCAGAGATCGCCCTAGCGGGGGGGCTATGGCCGGGGAGCTGTTTTTT. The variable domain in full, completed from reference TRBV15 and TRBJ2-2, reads DAMVIQNPRYQVTQFGKPVTLSCSQTLNHNVMYWYQQKSSQAPKLLFHYYDKDFNNEADTPDNFQSRRPNTSFCFLDIRSPGLGDTAMYLCATSRDRPSGGAMAGELFFGEGSRLTVL.

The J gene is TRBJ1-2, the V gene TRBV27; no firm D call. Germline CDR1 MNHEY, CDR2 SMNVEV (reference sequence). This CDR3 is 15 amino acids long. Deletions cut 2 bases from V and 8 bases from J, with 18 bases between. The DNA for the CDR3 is TGTGCCAGCAGTTTACGACCGCTGCCCGGAGGGGGCTACACCTTC. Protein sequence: CASSLRPLPGGGYTF.

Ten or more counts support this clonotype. CDR3 sequence: CASSILGPPLPGKSYEQYF. Here the CDR3 DNA reads TGTGCCAGTAGTATTCTAGGCCCTCCTCTTCCAGGCAAGTCCTACGAGCAGTACTTC. The V gene is TRBV19, the J gene TRBJ2-7; no clear D. Germline V gene data show CDR1 as LNHDA and CDR2 as SQIVND (reference sequence). V was cut by 3 bases and J by 1 base, with 25 bases left in between. The length of the CDR3 is 19 residues. Using reference TRBV19 and TRBJ2-7 for the parts outside the CDR3, the full variable domain is DGGITQSPKYLFRKEGQNVTLSCEQNLNHDAMYWYRQDPGQGLRLIYYSQIVNDFQKGDIAEGYSVSREKKESFPLTVTSAQKNPTAFYLCASSILGPPLPGKSYEQYFGPGTRLTVT.

CDR3 nucleotides: TGTGCCAGTAGTTCCGGGACAGGGGGCGCGGCCGGGGAGCTGTTTTTT. Amino acid sequence: CASSSGTGGAAGELFF. The chain has TRBV19 and TRBJ2-2; 12 nucleotides match TRBD1. The CDR3 is made up of 16 amino acids. CDR1 and CDR2 (germline): LNHDA, SQIVND (reference sequence). The trim removed 5 bases at V and 6 bases at J, leaving 7 bases unmatched.

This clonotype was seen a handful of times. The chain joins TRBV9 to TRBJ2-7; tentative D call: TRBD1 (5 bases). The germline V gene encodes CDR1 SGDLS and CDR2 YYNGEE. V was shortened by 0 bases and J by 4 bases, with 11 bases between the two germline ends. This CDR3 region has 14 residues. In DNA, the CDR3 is TGTGCCAGCAGCGTAGGCGGCAGGGCTTACGAGCAGTACTTC. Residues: CASSVGGRAYEQYF.

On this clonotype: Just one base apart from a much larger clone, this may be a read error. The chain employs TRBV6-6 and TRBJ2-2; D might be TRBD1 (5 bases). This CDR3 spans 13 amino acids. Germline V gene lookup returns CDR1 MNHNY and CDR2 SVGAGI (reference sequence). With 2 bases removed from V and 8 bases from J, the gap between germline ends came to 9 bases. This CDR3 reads CASSYTRTGELFF. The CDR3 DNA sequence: TGTGCCAGCAGTTACACAAGGACAGGGGAGCTGTTTTTT.

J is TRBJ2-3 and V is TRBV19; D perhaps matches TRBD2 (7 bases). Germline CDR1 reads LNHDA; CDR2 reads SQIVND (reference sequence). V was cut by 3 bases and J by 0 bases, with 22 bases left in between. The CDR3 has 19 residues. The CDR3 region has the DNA TGTGCCAGTAGTATCGGTCGGTTAGGGGGGGAGTCTAGCACAGATACGCAGTATTTT. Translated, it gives CASSIGRLGGESSTDTQYF.

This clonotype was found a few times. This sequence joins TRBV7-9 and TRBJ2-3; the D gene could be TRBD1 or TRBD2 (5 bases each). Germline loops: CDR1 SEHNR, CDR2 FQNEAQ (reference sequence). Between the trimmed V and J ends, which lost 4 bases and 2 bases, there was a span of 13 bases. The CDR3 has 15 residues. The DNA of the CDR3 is TGTGCCAGCAGCTCACCCGGGACCACCACAGATACGCAGTATTTT. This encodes CASSSPGTTTDTQYF.

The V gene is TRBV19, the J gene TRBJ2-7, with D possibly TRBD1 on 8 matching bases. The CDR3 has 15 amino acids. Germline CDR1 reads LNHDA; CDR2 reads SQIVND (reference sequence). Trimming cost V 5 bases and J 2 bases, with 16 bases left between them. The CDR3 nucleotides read TGTGCCAGTAGTGCCGACAGGGGACTAACCTACGAGCAGTACTTC. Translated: CASSADRGLTYEQYF.

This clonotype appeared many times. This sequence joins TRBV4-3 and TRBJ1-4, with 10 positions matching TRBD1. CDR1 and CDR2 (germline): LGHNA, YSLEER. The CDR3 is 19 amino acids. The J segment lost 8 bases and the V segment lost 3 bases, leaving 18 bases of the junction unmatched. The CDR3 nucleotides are TGCGCCAGCAGCCAGCCTATAATCCGGGACAGGGGAGAAAAAGAAAAACTGTTTTTT. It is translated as CASSQPIIRDRGEKEKLFF.